The 15 T cell receptor beta chains below were found in one sample sequenced in a study of regulatory T cells in long-lasting Graves disease. The time point was: newly diagnosed GD, antithyroid drugs for less than 3 months. RNA extracted from PBMCs served as the sequencing template. TCR beta libraries were built with iRepertoire HTBI primers and Arm-PCR of CDR3 regions. TCRdb reprocessed the multiplex PCR reads via MiXCR and lists one record per CDR3 protein. The profile shows over 450,000 distinct CDR3 sequences, approximately 12% of them singletons. Another study also made use of these data, one on T cells in Graves' hyperthyroidism and ophthalmopathy.

The specimen was peripheral blood mononuclear cells (PBMCs), collected at new diagnosis, from a patient treated with antithyroid drugs. The receptors shown here come from a woman aged 25 to 39 with Graves disease.

There are many counts of this clonotype. The chain joins TRBV2 to TRBJ2-2; no clear D. The germline gives CDR1 SNHLY, CDR2 FYNNEI. Trimming removed 8 bases at V and 6 bases at J, with 7 bases between. This CDR3 region has 11 residues. CDR3 DNA sequence: TGTGCCAGCCGGCGAGCCGGGGAGCTGTTTTTT. Protein: CASRRAGELFF.

The CDR3: CSALDISGNQPQHF. The CDR3, as DNA: TGCAGTGCTTTGGACATATCGGGCAATCAGCCCCAGCATTTT. This chain connects TRBV20-1 to TRBJ1-5, with D perhaps matching TRBD1 (5 bases). V was clipped by 5 bases and J by 2 bases, with 13 bases between them. CDR1 DFQATT and CDR2 SNEGSKA come from the germline V gene (reference sequence). This CDR3 has 14 amino acids.

With respect to this clonotype: Because the CDR3 is missing its conserved closing phenylalanine or tryptophan, this is likely a read error. Because the CDR3's place on the DNA is in doubt, the DNA is left out and the CDR3 is given as listed by TCRdb. The chain recombines TRBV12-3 or TRBV12-4 with TRBJ1-1. Termini included, the CDR3 measures 15 amino acids. CDR3 sequence: CASSPSGGMNTEASL.

As to this clonotype: A much larger clone differs from this one at a single base, so this may be a read error. This sequence joins TRBV5-1 and TRBJ1-1; the D is unclear. This CDR3 comprises 14 residues. Trimming took off 2 bases at V and 2 bases at J, with 10 bases between the two ends. Germline V gene sequence: CDR1 SGHRS, CDR2 YFSETQ. Here the CDR3 reads CASSFSSDNTEAFF. CDR3 sequence (DNA): TGCGCCAGCAGCTTTTCGTCAGACAACACTGAAGCTTTCTTT. Full variable domain (missing parts from reference TRBV5-1 and TRBJ1-1): KAGVTQTPRYLIKTRGQQVTLSCSPISGHRSVSWYQQTPGQGLQFLFEYFSETQRNKGNFPGRFSGRQFSNSRSEMNVSTLELGDSALYLCASSFSSDNTEAFFGQGTRLTVV.

The V call is TRBV7-9, the J call TRBJ2-2; a weak D match, TRBD2 (5 bases). From germline, CDR1 is SEHNR and CDR2 FQNEAQ (reference sequence). CDR3 length: 15 amino acids. V lost 3 bases and J lost 1, with 9 bases in between. Written as DNA, the CDR3 is TGTGCCAGCAGCTTTGGAGGACTGAACACCGGGGAGCTGTTTTTT. Its protein is CASSFGGLNTGELFF.

This clonotype has at least ten counts. CDR3 nucleotide sequence: TGTGCCAGCAGTGTTCTAGCGGGAACCCGAACCTACGAGCAGTACTTC. This encodes CASSVLAGTRTYEQYF. This rearrangement joins TRBV2 to TRBJ2-7, with 9 bases identical to TRBD2. The CDR3 has 16 residues. Per the germline V gene, CDR1 is SNHLY and CDR2 is FYNNEI. V lost 4 bases and J lost 2; bases outside the gene matches: 9.

This clonotype was detected many times. V and J are TRBV29-1 and TRBJ1-3; D might be TRBD1 (6 bases). This CDR3 is built from 13 residues. Germline values: CDR1 SQVTM, CDR2 ANQGSEA. Trimming took off 5 bases at V and 2 bases at J, with 10 bases between the two ends. CDR3 sequence (DNA): TGCAGCGTTTCACAGGGCACTGGAAACACCATATATTTT. It is translated as CSVSQGTGNTIYF. Based on the CDR3 plus reference TRBV29-1 and TRBJ1-3, the full variable domain is SAVISQKPSRDICQRGTSLTIQCQVDSQVTMMFWYRQQPGQSLTLIATANQGSEATYESGFVIDKFPISRPNLTFSTLTVSNMSPEDSSIYLCSVSQGTGNTIYFGEGSWLTVV.

This clonotype was seen repeatedly, ten times or more. One end of the junction varies from germline; a read error may be responsible. The rearrangement joins TRBV7-8 to TRBJ2-1; D not certain. Per the germline V gene, CDR1 is SGHVS and CDR2 is FQNEAQ. The CDR3 sequence is 13 residues long. The CDR3 region has the DNA TGTGCCAGCAGCCCAATCCTCGGAGCACAAGTATTATTC. Amino acids: CASSPILGAQVLF.

V is TRBV20-1 and J is TRBJ2-1; 11 bases are shared with TRBD2. The CDR3 spans 13 residues. The trim removed 5 bases at V and 13 bases at J, leaving 10 bases unmatched. Per germline, CDR1 DFQATT and CDR2 SNEGSKA (reference sequence). CDR3 amino acids: CSAYPTSGETQFF. The DNA for the CDR3 is TGCAGTGCTTACCCGACTAGCGGGGAAACCCAGTTCTTC.

This clonotype was seen once. The V and J genes are TRBV28 and TRBJ2-7; TRBD1 might be the D (6 bases). Trimming left V 1 base short and J 1 base short, with 11 bases between. Germline-derived CDR1 and CDR2 are MDHEN and SYDVKM. CDR3 length equals 15 residues. CDR3 DNA sequence: TGTGCCAGCAGTTTATCAGGGGACAAATCCTACGAGCAGTACTTC. Amino acid sequence: CASSLSGDKSYEQYF.

This clonotype was seen many times. The chain joins TRBV7-2 to TRBJ2-5; no firm D call. The V gene lost 3 bases and the J gene lost 3 bases, with 8 bases spanning the gap. CDR3 size: 13 residues. CDR1 SGHTA and CDR2 FQGNSA come from the germline V gene. This CDR3 is CASSLERKETQYF. CDR3 DNA: TGTGCCAGCAGCTTGGAAAGAAAAGAGACCCAGTACTTC.

This rearrangement joins TRBV2 to TRBJ2-4, with D perhaps assigned TRBD1 or TRBD2 (5 bases each). This CDR3 has 14 residues. Trimming left V 5 bases short and J 6 bases short, with 14 bases between. Germline loops: CDR1 SNHLY, CDR2 FYNNEI. The CDR3 DNA reads as TGTGCCAGCAGTACCGGGACGGAGTTAAACATTCAGTACTTC. Amino acids: CASSTGTELNIQYF.

This clonotype was seen only a few times. The chain couples TRBV20-1 to TRBJ2-7; TRBD2 matches at 9 bases. Trimming took 3 bases from V and 1 from J; bases not matched to a gene: 1. This CDR3 comprises 13 residues. From germline, CDR1 is DFQATT and CDR2 SNEGSKA (reference sequence). DNA for the CDR3: TGCAGTGCTAGGCTAGCGGGATCCTACGAGCAGTACTTC. It yields the protein CSARLAGSYEQYF.

This clonotype was recorded many times. This rearrangement joins TRBV20-1 to TRBJ1-2; possible D gene TRBD1, 5 bases. The V and J ends lost 3 bases and 9 bases respectively, with 17 bases between them. In germline, CDR1 is DFQATT, CDR2 SNEGSKA (reference sequence). The CDR3 loop spans 13 amino acids. CDR3 residues: CSASDPGSESYTF. The CDR3 nucleotides are TGCAGTGCTAGCGACCCAGGGTCCGAGAGCTACACCTTC.

This clonotype came up many times. V usage is TRBV7-2 and J usage is TRBJ2-7; 9 bases line up with TRBD1. The V segment lost 4 bases and the J segment 8 bases; nucleotides outside the gene matches: 3. The CDR3 has 12 residues. Germline assignment: CDR1 SGHTA and CDR2 FQGNSA. CDR3: CASSSYRGQQYF. The CDR3 DNA follows: TGTGCCAGCAGCTCGTACAGGGGGCAGCAGTACTTC.